These T cell receptor beta chains were read from a single sample in a study of T cell changes during pregnancy in multiple sclerosis. Assay: immunoSEQ multiplex PCR; the TCRdb copy retains only in-frame clones and omits some. The table records approximately 52,000 clones, 80% to 95% of them present only once. The sequencing used CD4+ T cells from peripheral blood mononuclear cells, collected in the second trimester of pregnancy. Receptors originate from a female donor in good health, enrolled as a control in a pregnancy study. Each CDR3 is given with its conserved first and last residue. D genes are given only for firm matches. The size entry is marked missing in some rows and otherwise reads once, few, many or a size class.

NA	NA	TRBJ1-2	13	TRBV6-1	TGTGCCAGCAGTGAAGCAGGGGATTATGGCTACACCTTC	CASSEAGDYGYTF
NA	TRBD2	TRBJ2-7	17	TRBV29-1	TGCAGCGTTGTTTCGCCTAGCGGGAGGGCCGCGAGTTACGAGCAGTACTTC	CSVVSPSGRAASYEQYF
NA	TRBD2	TRBJ2-1	13	TRBV19	TGTGCCAGTAAACCTAGCGGGAGTAGTGAGCAGTTCTTC	CASKPSGSSEQFF
NA	TRBD1	TRBJ1-2	15	TRBV28	TGTGCCAGCAGTCAGTCAGGGGGTATTACCTATGGCTACACCTTC	CASSQSGGITYGYTF
NA	TRBD2	TRBJ2-1	15	TRBV18	TGTGCCAGCTCACCTGGACTAGAAAAGCGCAATGAGCAGTTCTTC	CASSPGLEKRNEQFF
NA	NA	TRBJ1-1	15	TRBV6-5	TGTGCCAGCAGTTACTCGACTAACCAGAACACTGAAGCTTTCTTT	CASSYSTNQNTEAFF
NA	NA	TRBJ2-7	15	TRBV5-1	TGCGCCAGCAGCCCTGTCGGGGTAGCGTTTTACGAGCAGTACTTC	CASSPVGVAFYEQYF
NA	TRBD2	TRBJ2-7	15	TRBV6-5	TGTGCCAGCAGTTACGGTCTAGCGGGAGGAGGCGAGCAGTACTTC	CASSYGLAGGGEQYF
NA	TRBD2	TRBJ2-7	16	TRBV7-6	TGTGCCAGCAGTCGAAGGGCGGGAGAAGGGTCCTACGAGCAGTACTTC	CASSRRAGEGSYEQYF
NA	NA	TRBJ2-2	15	TRBV7-3	TGTGCCAGCAGCTTAGCTAGCGTCGACACCGGGGAGCTGTTTTTT	CASSLASVDTGELFF
NA	NA	TRBJ1-5	14	TRBV28	TGTGCCAGCAGTTTACCGGGGTTCAGTCAGCCCCAGCATTTT	CASSLPGFSQPQHF
NA	NA	TRBJ2-5	19	TRBV28	TGTGCCAGCATCCCCTTAGGAAGAGATTACAGGGCCCGACCGGAGACCCAGTACTTC	CASIPLGRDYRARPETQYF
NA	NA	TRBJ2-4	17	TRBV7-2	TGTGCCAGCAGCTTAGAACGTACAGGGTGGGACAAAAACATTCAGTACTTC	CASSLERTGWDKNIQYF
NA	NA	TRBJ1-3	14	TRBV2	TGTGCCACCACCACGGAGAGCTCTGGAAACACCATATATTTT	CATTTESSGNTIYF
NA	NA	TRBJ1-5	13	TRBV28	TGTGCCAGCACCCCCTTCGTCAATCAGCCCCAGCATTTT	CASTPFVNQPQHF
NA	NA	TRBJ1-3	16	TRBV7-9	TGTGCCAGCAGCTTGGAGGAGTTTCAGGCAGGAAACACCATATATTTT	CASSLEEFQAGNTIYF
NA	NA	TRBJ1-2	13	TRBV4-1	TGCGCCAGCAGCCAACAGGGTAACTATGGCTACACCTTC	CASSQQGNYGYTF
NA	NA	TRBJ1-5	14	TRBV11-2	TGTGCCAGCAGCCAAGGACAGTTTAATCAGCCCCAGCATTTT	CASSQGQFNQPQHF
NA	NA	TRBJ2-7	13	TRBV5-1	TGCGCCAGCAGCTTGGACAGGGTGTACGAGCAGTACTTC	CASSLDRVYEQYF
NA	NA	TRBJ1-1	14	TRBV10-3	TGTGCCATCAGTGAAAAGGGGCGAGATACTGAAGCTTTCTTT	CAISEKGRDTEAFF
NA	TRBD2	TRBJ2-7	14	TRBV6-6	TGTGCCAGCAGTAAGCGGGAGGGCCCCTACGAGCAGTACTTC	CASSKREGPYEQYF
NA	TRBD1	TRBJ2-7	15	TRBV9	TGTGCCAGCAGCGTAGACGGACAGGGGTATGGGGAGCAGTACTTC	CASSVDGQGYGEQYF
NA	TRBD1	TRBJ1-5	15	TRBV7-8	TGTGCCAGCAGCTTAGCGAGGACAGGGTTCGGAGCCCAGCATTTT	CASSLARTGFGAQHF
NA	TRBD2	TRBJ2-3	19	TRBV11-3	TGTGCCAGCAGCTTAGAGGGCTACCTAGCGGGACCTAGCACAGATACGCAGTATTTT	CASSLEGYLAGPSTDTQYF
once	TRBD1	TRBJ1-1	14	TRBV7-9	TGTGCCAGCAGACAAGGACAGGGGAACACTGAAGCTTTCTTT	CASRQGQGNTEAFF
NA	TRBD2	TRBJ2-3	18	TRBV5-6	TGTGCCAGCAGCTCGGGACTAGCGGGGGGGCCGGGGACAGATACGCAGTATTTT	CASSSGLAGGPGTDTQYF
once	NA	TRBJ1-2	15	TRBV19	TGTGCCAGTAGTATGCCGGGGAGGCTCTCTTATGGCTACACCTTC	CASSMPGRLSYGYTF
NA	NA	TRBJ1-3	15	TRBV28	TGTGCCAGCAGCAACCTCCCGGTAACTGGAAACACCATATATTTT	CASSNLPVTGNTIYF
NA	TRBD1	TRBJ2-7	16	TRBV11-1	TGTGCCAGCAGCCCACGATTTGACAGGGAGATCCACGAGCAGTACTTC	CASSPRFDREIHEQYF
NA	TRBD1	TRBJ2-5	14	TRBV18	TGTGCCAGCACCGGGACAGGGGCTTTAGAGACCCAGTACTTC	CASTGTGALETQYF
NA	TRBD1	TRBJ2-3	15	TRBV9	TGTGCCAGCAGCGTAACAGGGGTGCACACAGATACGCAGTATTTT	CASSVTGVHTDTQYF
NA	NA	TRBJ1-1	15	TRBV27	TGTGCCAGCAGCCTGCAGGCCGAATTGAACACTGAAGCTTTCTTT	CASSLQAELNTEAFF
NA	NA	TRBJ1-5	14	TRBV6-1	TGTGCCAGCAGTGAAGGAGGGAGCAATCAGCCCCAGCATTTT	CASSEGGSNQPQHF
NA	TRBD1	TRBJ2-5	14	TRBV5-1	TGCGCCAGCAGCTTGACAGGGGGCGCAGAGACCCAGTACTTC	CASSLTGGAETQYF
NA	TRBD1	TRBJ2-3	14	TRBV6-4	TGTGCCAGCAGACCGGGACAGGACACAGATACGCAGTATTTT	CASRPGQDTDTQYF
NA	NA	TRBJ2-5	10	TRBV29-1	TGCAGCGTGGCCTTCGAGACCCAGTACTTC	CSVAFETQYF
NA	TRBD2	TRBJ2-3	17	TRBV14	TGTGCCAGCAGCATCCTCGCCGGGGGGGGCAGGACAGATACGCAGTATTTT	CASSILAGGGRTDTQYF